This TCR beta chain was profiled in a study of vaccination and CD4 T cells after COVID-19. As for this clonotype: Its antigen is not known.

The treatment here: roughly ten-day PBMC culture with coronavirus spike peptide pools or control peptides (ViraFEST assay). Antigen-specific T cell expansion with peptide pools preceded TCR sequencing in the ViraFEST approach. CDR1 KGHSH and CDR2 LQKENI come from the germline V gene. The CDR3 spans 13 residues. Trimming took 5 bases from V and 4 from J, leaving 11 bases between them. Oncomine TCR Beta short-read sequencing was applied to DNA from cultured CD4+ T cells. Someone extracted genomic DNA from cultured CD4+ T cells. TCRdb redid the calling of the PCR reads with MiXCR, one entry per CDR3 protein. The sample contains about 13,000 distinct CDR3 sequences, more than 35% of which appear only once.

The rearrangement uses TRBV18 and TRBJ1-2; no clear D. The sequence derives from a human donor who had recovered from COVID-19. Sequencing was carried out using CD4+ T cells from blood, cultured in vitro. CDR3: CASSGVIVYGYTF. The CDR3 region has the DNA TGTGCCAGCTCAGGGGTAATCGTCTATGGCTACACCTTC.